One and the same sample provided the 28 T cell receptor beta chains below, sequenced in a study of T-cell memory formation after mild COVID-19. TCRdb re-analysed the 5' RACE reads in MiXCR, keeping a single row per CDR3 protein. Counted here are more than 450,000 distinct CDR3 sequences, under 20% occurring once; the ten biggest clones make up more than 10%. The sample was PBMCs or a T cell subset sorted from them (not recorded which). Source of these receptors: an adult woman who had mild COVID-19 (a few samples of this study predate the infection). Cell type and time point are not known.

This clonotype was counted between two and nine times. V gene TRBV5-4 combines with J gene TRBJ2-3, with 8 nucleotides matching TRBD1. CDR1 and CDR2 from the germline V gene are SGHNT and YYREEE (reference sequence). J gave up 5 bases and V 3 bases, and 8 bases lay outside the gene matches. CDR3 length equals 15 residues. The CDR3 DNA reads TGTGCCAGCAGCTCCGCAGGGGGCCGGATAGATACGCAGTATTTT. Translating it yields CASSSAGGRIDTQYF.

This clonotype was observed a few times. The rearrangement uses TRBV7-6 and TRBJ2-2; 11 nucleotides line up with TRBD1. V dropped 1 base and J dropped 6; count of bases not matched to a gene: 1. The CDR3 spans 15 residues. The germline CDR1 and CDR2 sequences are SGHVS and FNYEAQ. CDR3 loop: CASSLEGQGAGELFF. The CDR3 DNA is TGTGCCAGCAGCTTAGAGGGACAGGGGGCCGGGGAGCTGTTTTTT.

The V gene is TRBV29-1, the J gene TRBJ2-5; D call uncertain. Germline CDR1 and CDR2: SQVTM and ANQGSEA. V was pared by 1 base and J by 1 base, with 1 base between. The CDR3 extends over 11 amino acids. The CDR3 DNA reads as TGCAGCGTTGAAGGCCAAGAGACCCAGTACTTC. This codes for CSVEGQETQYF.

At least ten counts were recorded for this clonotype. This chain connects TRBV29-1 to TRBJ2-3; 12 bases agree with TRBD2. The CDR3 spans 16 residues. J lost 4 bases, V lost 1 base, and 6 bases had no gene match. Germline V CDR1 and CDR2: SQVTM, ANQGSEA. The CDR3, as DNA: TGCAGCGTTGAAGGACTAGCGGGAGTGTTGGCAGATACGCAGTATTTT. Its protein product is CSVEGLAGVLADTQYF.

The CDR3: CASSLGGSNNNEQFF. DNA for the CDR3: TGTGCCAGCAGCTTAGGTGGGAGTAACAACAATGAGCAGTTCTTC. The rearrangement links TRBV7-2 to TRBJ2-1, with a tentative D call TRBD2 (5 bases). V lost 1 base to trimming and J lost 5 bases, with 12 bases between them. The CDR3 loop spans 15 amino acids. Looked up from germline, CDR1 is SGHTA and CDR2 is FQGNSA.

J is TRBJ2-3 and V is TRBV30; 10 nucleotides align to TRBD1. CDR1 and CDR2 from the germline V gene are GTSNPN and SVGIG (reference sequence). CDR3 length: 16 residues. V lost 4 bases and J lost 2; bases outside the gene matches: 9. CDR3 nucleotides: TGTGCCTGGAACGACGGGGACAGGGGCCACACAGATACGCAGTATTTT. Its protein product is CAWNDGDRGHTDTQYF.

In this sample, this clonotype turned up a few times. The genes are TRBV15 and TRBJ2-7, with no clear D. The germline gives CDR1 LNHNV, CDR2 YYDKDF (reference sequence). The CDR3 totals 13 residues. Between the trimmed V and J ends, which lost 0 bases and 2 bases, there was a span of 5 bases. CDR3 sequence reads: CATSRDRTYEQYF. Here the CDR3 DNA reads TGTGCCACCAGCAGAGATAGAACCTACGAGCAGTACTTC. Supplemented by reference TRBV15 and TRBJ2-7, the full variable domain reads DAMVIQNPRYQVTQFGKPVTLSCSQTLNHNVMYWYQQKSSQAPKLLFHYYDKDFNNEADTPDNFQSRRPNTSFCFLDIRSPGLGDTAMYLCATSRDRTYEQYFGPGTRLTVT.

This clonotype was seen only a few times. This sequence joins TRBV5-5 and TRBJ1-2; 7 nucleotides match TRBD1. CDR3 length equals 14 residues. CDR1 is SGHKS, CDR2 YYEKEE, per germline (reference sequence). Trimming removed 4 bases from V and 8 bases from J; junction bases left unmatched: 11. CDR3 sequence: CASSLGTAREGYTF. The DNA of the CDR3 is TGTGCCAGCAGCCTCGGGACAGCAAGAGAGGGCTACACCTTC.

This clonotype was recorded a few times. J is TRBJ1-5 and V is TRBV20-1; D remains unclear. The CDR3 runs 12 residues. CDR1 DFQATT and CDR2 SNEGSKA come from the germline V gene (reference sequence). Trimming pared 3 bases from V and 0 bases from J, leaving 3 bases between. The CDR3 DNA is TGCAGTGCTAGTCATAGCAATCAGCCCCAGCATTTT. It translates to CSASHSNQPQHF.

The V gene is TRBV5-1, the J gene TRBJ2-1; 11 bases are a match to TRBD2. The CDR3 length is 15 residues. After removal of 1 base from V and 9 bases from J, the junction contained 6 bases not matched to a gene. The germline gives CDR1 SGHRS, CDR2 YFSETQ. CDR3 protein: CASSLISGRAGEQFF. For the CDR3, the DNA is TGCGCCAGCAGCTTGATTAGCGGGAGGGCCGGTGAGCAGTTCTTC.

This clonotype was found a few times. This chain links TRBV12-3 or TRBV12-4 with TRBJ2-1, with 8 bases aligning to TRBD2. This CDR3 contains 15 residues. Trimming at V came to 1 base and at J to 8 bases, leaving 7 bases not matched to a gene. The chain's CDR3 is CASSLVSGSLDEQFF. The DNA of the CDR3 is TGTGCCAGCAGTTTAGTAAGCGGGAGCTTAGATGAGCAGTTCTTC.

The J gene is TRBJ1-2, the V gene TRBV2; D is undetermined. With 4 bases removed from V and 6 bases from J, the gap between germline ends came to 15 bases. Germline CDR1 is SNHLY and CDR2 is FYNNEI. The CDR3 is made up of 14 amino acids. CDR3 residues: CASSGLVYGHGYTF. The CDR3, as DNA: TGTGCCAGCAGTGGGTTAGTTTACGGCCATGGCTACACCTTC.

The chain has TRBV5-1 and TRBJ1-1, with D possibly being TRBD1 (5 bases). The germline CDR1 and CDR2 sequences are SGHRS and YFSETQ. This CDR3 has 19 amino acids. The V and J ends lost 6 bases and 3 bases respectively, with 30 bases between them. In DNA, the CDR3 is TGCGCCAGCACCACCGCCTCCTTCAAAGACAGTAGGAAAGACACTGAAGCTTTCTTT. It yields the protein CASTTASFKDSRKDTEAFF.

This clonotype was counted a few times. The rearrangement joins TRBV9 to TRBJ2-3, with D uncertain. This CDR3 region has 15 residues. The germline V gene has CDR1 SGDLS and CDR2 YYNGEE. V was shortened by 0 bases and J by 2 bases, with 10 bases between the two germline ends. In DNA form, the CDR3 reads TGTGCCAGCAGCGTAGACGGCAAACCCACAGATACGCAGTATTTT. Protein sequence: CASSVDGKPTDTQYF.

In nucleotides, the CDR3 is TGTGCCACCAGTGATTCAGGGGGCGTCGGCGTCAATGAGCAGTTCTTC. This sequence encodes CATSDSGGVGVNEQFF. The chain recombines TRBV24-1 with TRBJ2-1; 8 positions match TRBD1. Germline V gene lookup returns CDR1 KGHDR and CDR2 SFDVKD. V lost 2 bases, J lost 6 bases, and 8 bases stayed unmatched. The CDR3 runs to 16 residues.

The rearrangement links TRBV3-1 to TRBJ2-3, with TRBD2 matching 12 bases. This CDR3 has 17 amino acids. V gave up 0 bases and J gave up 4 bases; unmatched junction bases: 5. Germline lookup yields CDR1 LGHDT and CDR2 YNNKEL (reference sequence). CDR3 residues: CASSQEPSGGAPDTQYF. The CDR3 DNA reads TGTGCCAGCAGCCAAGAGCCTAGCGGGGGGGCCCCAGATACGCAGTATTTT.

This chain joins TRBV13 and TRBJ1-3, with unresolved D. CDR3 length: 15 amino acids. Germline V CDR1 and CDR2: PRHDT, FYEKMQ (reference sequence). Trimming took 5 bases from V and 0 from J, leaving 11 bases between them. CDR3 nucleotide sequence: TGTGCCAGCAGCACCCCTTGGGGCTCTGGAAACACCATATATTTT. This codes for CASSTPWGSGNTIYF.

V and J are TRBV13 and TRBJ1-2; tentative D call: TRBD1 (5 bases). The germline V gene has CDR1 PRHDT and CDR2 FYEKMQ (reference sequence). Between the trimmed V and J ends, which lost 5 bases and 8 bases, there was a span of 15 bases. The CDR3 contains 13 residues. For the CDR3, the DNA is TGTGCCAGCAGCCGGGGGGACCCCCTGGGCTACACCTTC. It is translated as CASSRGDPLGYTF.

This clonotype has a handful of counts. This sequence joins TRBV4-1 and TRBJ2-7; D is unclear. Germline loops: CDR1 MGHRA, CDR2 YSYEKL. Trimming took 1 base from V and 5 from J, leaving 12 bases between them. The CDR3 length is 14 residues. CDR3 nucleotide sequence: TGCGCCAGCAGCCAAGCCAACCTAGAGGACGAGCAGTACTTC. It translates to CASSQANLEDEQYF.

The chain uses TRBV20-1 and TRBJ1-4, with no clear D. Germline V CDR1 and CDR2: DFQATT, SNEGSKA (reference sequence). This CDR3 contains 13 residues. The V end was cut by 0 bases, the J end by 8 bases, with 10 bases between. The CDR3 region has the DNA TGCAGTGCTAGAGATAACGCCAGAGAAAAACTGTTTTTT. This encodes CSARDNAREKLFF.

This clonotype came up a few times. The chain combines TRBV12-3 or TRBV12-4 with TRBJ1-6; D is unresolved. V was cut by 3 bases and J by 9 bases, with 12 bases left in between. This CDR3 region has 14 residues. In nucleotides, the CDR3 is TGTGCCAGCAGTTTTAGGGAAAGAGCTTCACCCCTCCACTTT. Amino acid sequence: CASSFRERASPLHF.

A few counts support this clonotype. V is TRBV5-1 and J is TRBJ2-7; possibly TRBD1 for D (5 bases). Germline V gene data show CDR1 as SGHRS and CDR2 as YFSETQ. Trimming took off 0 bases at V and 2 bases at J, with 15 bases between the two ends. CDR3 length equals 16 residues. CDR3 DNA: TGCGCCAGCAGCTTGGATGGGGCAGTAGAAACCTACGAGCAGTACTTC. Its translation: CASSLDGAVETYEQYF. The full variable domain, with the rest looked up from reference TRBV5-1 and TRBJ2-7, is KAGVTQTPRYLIKTRGQQVTLSCSPISGHRSVSWYQQTPGQGLQFLFEYFSETQRNKGNFPGRFSGRQFSNSRSEMNVSTLELGDSALYLCASSLDGAVETYEQYFGPGTRLTVT.

This clonotype was observed a few times. The chain joins TRBV29-1 to TRBJ1-1; D possibly corresponds to TRBD1 (5 bases). Germline values: CDR1 SQVTM, CDR2 ANQGSEA. Trimming removed 7 bases at V and 8 bases at J, with 14 bases between. There are 11 residues in the CDR3. The CDR3 DNA follows: TGCAGCGGGGGGATTTTATCGGAAGCTTTCTTT. The encoded protein is CSGGILSEAFF.

The sample holds a few counts of this clonotype. The V call is TRBV29-1, the J call TRBJ1-1, with TRBD1 as a possible D gene (5 bases). V lost 1 base to trimming and J lost 2 bases, with 11 bases between them. CDR3 length equals 14 residues. CDR1 and CDR2 (germline): SQVTM, ANQGSEA. The CDR3 DNA follows: TGCAGCGTTGAAGGGAGACAGACCAACACTGAAGCTTTCTTT. Translating gives CSVEGRQTNTEAFF.

This clonotype was recorded many times. The chain uses TRBV5-6 and TRBJ2-2; D remains ambiguous. Germline CDR1 is SGHDT and CDR2 is YYEEEE. Trimming cost V 6 bases and J 4 bases, with 13 bases left between them. CDR3 size: 14 residues. CDR3 sequence reads: CASTLQRFTGELFF. The CDR3 bases are TGTGCCAGCACCCTCCAACGGTTCACCGGGGAGCTGTTTTTT.

This clonotype was seen only a few times. The rearrangement links TRBV5-1 to TRBJ1-4; the D is unclear. The germline V gene has CDR1 SGHRS and CDR2 YFSETQ. V was cut by 0 bases and J by 11 bases, with 11 bases left in between. The CDR3 loop spans 13 amino acids. CDR3 residues: CASSLVIGEKLFF. The CDR3 region has the DNA TGCGCCAGCAGCTTGGTTATAGGCGAGAAACTGTTTTTT.

This rearrangement joins TRBV29-1 to TRBJ2-3; 10 bases line up with TRBD2. CDR1 and CDR2 (germline): SQVTM, ANQGSEA. The CDR3 length is 14 residues. Losses at the gene ends were 3 bases for V and 5 bases for J; bases not matched to a gene: 5. CDR3 in amino acids: CSVERLAGVDTQYF. CDR3 nucleotide sequence: TGCAGCGTTGAGCGTCTAGCGGGGGTAGATACGCAGTATTTT.

Only a few counts were recorded for this clonotype. The chain couples TRBV10-3 to TRBJ2-7, with 12 bases lining up with TRBD2. The CDR3 is 16 residues long. Per germline, CDR1 ENHRY and CDR2 SYGVKD. The V gene end was trimmed by 10 bases and the J gene end by 0 bases; junction bases not matched to a gene: 10. CDR3 sequence (DNA): TGTGCCAGTAGGAGGACTAGCGGGAATAGCTCCTACGAGCAGTACTTC. It yields the protein CASRRTSGNSSYEQYF.